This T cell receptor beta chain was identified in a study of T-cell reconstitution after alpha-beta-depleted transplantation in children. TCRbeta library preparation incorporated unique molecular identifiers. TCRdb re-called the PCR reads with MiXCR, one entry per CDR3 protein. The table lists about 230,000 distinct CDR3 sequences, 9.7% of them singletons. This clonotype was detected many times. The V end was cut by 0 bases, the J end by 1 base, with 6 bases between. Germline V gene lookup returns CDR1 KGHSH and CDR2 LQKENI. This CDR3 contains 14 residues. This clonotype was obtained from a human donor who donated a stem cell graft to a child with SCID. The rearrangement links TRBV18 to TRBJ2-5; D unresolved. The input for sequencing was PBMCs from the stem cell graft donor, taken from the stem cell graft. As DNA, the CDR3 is TGTGCCAGCTCACCACCGGCAGGCCAAGAGACCCAGTACTTC. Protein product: CASSPPAGQETQYF.